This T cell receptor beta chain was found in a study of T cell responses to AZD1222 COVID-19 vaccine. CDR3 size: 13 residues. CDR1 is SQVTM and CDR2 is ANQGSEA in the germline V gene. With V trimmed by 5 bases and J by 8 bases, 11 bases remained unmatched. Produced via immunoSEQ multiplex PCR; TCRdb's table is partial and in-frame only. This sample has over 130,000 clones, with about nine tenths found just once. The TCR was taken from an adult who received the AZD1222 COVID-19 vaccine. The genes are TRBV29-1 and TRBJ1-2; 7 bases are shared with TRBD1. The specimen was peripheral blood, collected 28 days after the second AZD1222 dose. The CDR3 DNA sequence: TGCAGCGTTACCGACAGGGACAGAGGCGGCTACACCTTC. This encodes CSVTDRDRGGYTF.